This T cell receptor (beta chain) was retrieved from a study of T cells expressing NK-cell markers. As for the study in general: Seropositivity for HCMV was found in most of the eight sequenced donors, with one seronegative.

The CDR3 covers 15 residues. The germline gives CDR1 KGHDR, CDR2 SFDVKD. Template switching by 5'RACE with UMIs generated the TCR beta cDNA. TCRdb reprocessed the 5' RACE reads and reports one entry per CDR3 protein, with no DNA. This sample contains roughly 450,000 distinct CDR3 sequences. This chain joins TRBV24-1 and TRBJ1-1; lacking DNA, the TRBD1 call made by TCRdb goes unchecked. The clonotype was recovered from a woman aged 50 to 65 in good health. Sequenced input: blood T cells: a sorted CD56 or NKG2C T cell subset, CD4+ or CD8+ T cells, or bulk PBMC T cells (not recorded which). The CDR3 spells CATSDAAGSNTEAFF.